The 32 T cell receptor beta chains below all came from one sample that was sequenced in a study of shared clonotypes between healthy human individuals. CD8 cells classed as naive were CD45RO-negative and positively selected for CCR7, excluding terminally differentiated effector memory CD45RA+ cells. Assay: immunoSEQ multiplex PCR; the TCRdb copy retains only in-frame clones and omits some. The sample includes 2 million to 2.5 million clones, about 92% of them seen just once. The specimen was naive CD8+ T cells from PBMCs. These receptors were collected from a man aged 18 to 30 in good health. Some clones in this sample may be carry-over from other donors' samples.

In DNA form, the CDR3 reads TGTGCCAGCAGCAAAGACAGGGGAAAACTGTTTTTT. Protein sequence: CASSKDRGKLFF. This chain links TRBV21-1 with TRBJ1-4; the table calls TRBD1, which could not be checked here. TRBV21-1 is given as a pseudogene. The CDR3 has 12 residues.

The V gene is TRBV5-5, the J gene TRBJ2-7; 7 bases are shared with TRBD1. This CDR3 spans 14 amino acids. The V gene's germline CDR1 is SGHKS and CDR2 YYEKEE (reference sequence). J was trimmed by 3 bases and V by 4 bases; bases with no gene match: 7. The CDR3 DNA reads TGTGCCAGCAGCCCTTGGACAGGCCACTACGAGCAGTACTTC. It specifies CASSPWTGHYEQYF.

This chain connects TRBV28 to TRBJ1-1; D remains unclear. Between the trimmed V and J ends, which lost 9 bases and 1 base, there was a span of 9 bases. Germline V gives CDR1 MDHEN, CDR2 SYDVKM. The CDR3 is 12 residues long. CDR3 sequence (DNA): TGTGCCAGTGGGTGGGGGAACACTGAAGCTTTCTTT. Translating gives CASGWGNTEAFF.

The chain is built from TRBV11-2 and TRBJ2-7; D not resolved. Trimming stripped 3 bases from V and 6 bases from J, with 12 bases between. CDR1 and CDR2 from the germline V gene are SGHAT and FQNNGV. The CDR3 covers 13 residues. The DNA for the CDR3 is TGTGCCAGCAGCTTCGACCCCCCCTTCGAGCAGTACTTC. Translation gives CASSFDPPFEQYF.

This chain uses TRBV27 with TRBJ2-1; possible D gene TRBD2, 6 bases. V lost 4 bases and J 3 bases, leaving 19 bases between the germline ends. The CDR3 is made up of 17 amino acids. From germline, CDR1 is MNHEY and CDR2 SMNVEV (reference sequence). The CDR3 is CASSSTFSSAIYNEQFF. The CDR3, as DNA: TGTGCCAGCAGTTCCACCTTTTCTAGCGCAATCTACAATGAGCAGTTCTTC.

The V gene is TRBV9, the J gene TRBJ2-3, with 9 bases identical to TRBD1. V gave up 3 bases and J gave up 2 bases; unmatched junction bases: 7. The CDR3 loop spans 16 amino acids. Looked up from germline, CDR1 is SGDLS and CDR2 is YYNGEE. CDR3 amino acids: CASSGPTGGFTDTQYF. CDR3 in DNA: TGTGCCAGCAGCGGGCCGACAGGGGGGTTCACAGATACGCAGTATTTT.

The genes are TRBV2 and TRBJ2-2; 8 bases are a match to TRBD1. From germline, CDR1 is SNHLY and CDR2 FYNNEI. V shed 6 bases and J 6 bases; nucleotides not matched to a gene: 12. CDR3 size: 16 residues. The CDR3 protein is CASRVYGQGRAGELFF. The DNA of the CDR3 is TGTGCCAGCAGGGTCTACGGACAGGGACGGGCCGGGGAGCTGTTTTTT.

This clone was picked up one time. This rearrangement joins TRBV27 to TRBJ2-6; 8 nucleotides match TRBD2. The germline V gene has CDR1 MNHEY and CDR2 SMNVEV (reference sequence). The CDR3 is 20 amino acids. With 5 bases clipped from V and 4 bases from J, the junction kept 19 bases outside the gene matches. CDR3 sequence (DNA): TGTGCCAGCAGTCCCTGGGGGGCGGGAGGTGAGTGGTCAGGGGCCAACGTCCTGACTTTC. It yields the protein CASSPWGAGGEWSGANVLTF.

V usage is TRBV5-1 and J usage is TRBJ2-1; D may be TRBD1 or TRBD2 (6 bases each). V gave up 3 bases and J gave up 7 bases, with 17 bases separating them. Germline V gene data show CDR1 as SGHRS and CDR2 as YFSETQ. The CDR3 is 15 residues long. CDR3 in DNA: TGCGCCAGCAGCTCAGAGGGGGGCGTAGGTAATGAGCAGTTCTTC. It codes for CASSSEGGVGNEQFF.

This clone was recorded once. The CDR3 sequence is CASSSKGGGGINRELFF. In nucleotides, the CDR3 is TGTGCCAGCAGCTCCAAGGGTGGGGGTGGCATTAACCGGGAGCTGTTTTTT. The genes are TRBV7-9 and TRBJ2-2, with D perhaps TRBD1 or TRBD2 (5 bases each). The CDR3 spans 17 residues. V dropped 4 bases and J dropped 9 bases, with 24 bases sitting between them. Germline V CDR1 and CDR2: SEHNR, FQNEAQ (reference sequence).

This sequence joins TRBV11-2 and TRBJ2-7; D is undetermined. CDR3 size: 14 residues. Germline CDR1 SGHAT, CDR2 FQNNGV. Trimming shortened V by 1 base and J by 4 bases, and 11 bases separated the two germline ends. CDR3 sequence (DNA): TGTGCCAGCAGCTTAGTTTCGCAGTCATACGAGCAGTACTTC. This translates into CASSLVSQSYEQYF.

V and J are TRBV27 and TRBJ1-5; TRBD1 is a possible D gene (5 bases). The germline V and J ends were trimmed by 3 bases and 6 bases, with 12 bases remaining between them. This CDR3 contains 14 residues. CDR1 is MNHEY, CDR2 SMNVEV, per germline (reference sequence). CDR3 sequence: CASSFMPGSQPQHF. The CDR3 DNA sequence: TGTGCCAGCAGTTTTATGCCAGGGAGTCAGCCCCAGCATTTT.

The rearrangement joins TRBV9 to TRBJ2-1; 8 bases align to TRBD2. Germline V CDR1 and CDR2: SGDLS, YYNGEE. This CDR3 comprises 21 residues. Germline trimming cut 0 bases from V and 1 base from J; bases unmatched to any gene: 18. The CDR3 DNA follows: TGTGCCAGCAGCGTAGCTTTGGGGACTAGGAAAAGTGGGGGGTCCTACAATGAGCAGTTCTTC. Translating it yields CASSVALGTRKSGGSYNEQFF.

There are a few counts of this clone. The chain joins TRBV27 to TRBJ1-1, with D unclear. V lost 3 bases, J lost 4 bases, and 15 bases lay in between. Germline CDR1 MNHEY, CDR2 SMNVEV (reference sequence). The CDR3 is 15 amino acids. The CDR3 region is CASSFSARGSTEAFF. CDR3 in DNA: TGTGCCAGCAGTTTTTCGGCCCGTGGATCCACTGAAGCTTTCTTT.

This chain uses TRBV7-9 with TRBJ2-1; tentatively, D is TRBD2 (5 bases). The CDR3 runs to 15 residues. The V gene lost 4 bases and the J gene lost 5 bases, with 15 bases spanning the gap. Germline V gene lookup returns CDR1 SEHNR and CDR2 FQNEAQ (reference sequence). The DNA for the CDR3 is TGTGCCAGCAGCTGGCCGGGAAGCAACGACAATGAGCAGTTCTTC. It translates to CASSWPGSNDNEQFF.

The chain has TRBV7-2 and TRBJ2-5, with D perhaps TRBD2 (6 bases). The CDR3 is 16 residues long. Trimming took off 4 bases at V and 1 base at J, with 16 bases between the two ends. CDR1 is SGHTA, CDR2 FQGNSA, per germline. The CDR3 DNA sequence: TGTGCCAGCAGCTCCAGCCCCGGGGGTCTCCAAGAGACCCAGTACTTC. It specifies CASSSSPGGLQETQYF.

This sequence joins TRBV9 and TRBJ1-4; 8 bases line up with TRBD1. Germline loops: CDR1 SGDLS, CDR2 YYNGEE. V lost 3 bases and J lost 8; bases outside the gene matches: 9. This CDR3 is 15 amino acids long. In nucleotides, the CDR3 is TGTGCCAGCAGCGCCGGACAGGGCTCATACGAAAAACTGTTTTTT. The encoded protein is CASSAGQGSYEKLFF.

A word on this clone: Mismatch with germline at one junction end may stem from a read error. V gene TRBV2 combines with J gene TRBJ2-7; 8 bases are a match to TRBD1. Germline values: CDR1 SNHLY, CDR2 FYNNEI. The CDR3 contains 10 residues. The CDR3 region has the DNA TGTGCCAGCAGTGTCCGGACAGGGAACTTC. This sequence encodes CASSVRTGNF.

This clone was observed a few times. The same CDR3 arises from other DNA sequences in this sample as well. J is TRBJ1-1 and V is TRBV27; tentatively, D is TRBD1 (5 bases). Per germline, CDR1 MNHEY and CDR2 SMNVEV (reference sequence). CDR3 length: 13 residues. The V end was cut by 7 bases, the J end by 0 bases, with 9 bases between. CDR3 sequence: CASKGRVNTEAFF. In DNA form, the CDR3 reads TGTGCCAGCAAAGGCAGGGTGAACACTGAAGCTTTCTTT.

On this clone: This may be a read error: a much more frequent sequence differs by one nucleotide. The genes are TRBV2 and TRBJ2-3; no clear D gene. This CDR3 spans 13 amino acids. In germline, CDR1 is SNHLY, CDR2 FYNNEI. V dropped 3 bases and J dropped 2 bases, with 6 bases sitting between them. The CDR3: CASSERNTDTQYF. In DNA, the CDR3 is TGTGCCAGCAGTGAGCGGAACACAGATACGCAGTATTTT.

This clone appeared a few times. The V call is TRBV29-1, the J call TRBJ1-1; 7 bases are shared with TRBD1. This CDR3 is 14 amino acids long. CDR1 and CDR2 from the germline V gene are SQVTM and ANQGSEA. The V gene end was trimmed by 4 bases and the J gene end by 6 bases; junction bases not matched to a gene: 11. The CDR3 loop is CSVGTDRVKSEAFF. CDR3 sequence (DNA): TGCAGCGTTGGAACTGACAGGGTGAAGTCTGAAGCTTTCTTT.

The CDR3 nucleotides are TGTGCCAGCCCGGGTGGGACATTAGGAATTCACTATGGCTACACCTTC. Translated, it gives CASPGGTLGIHYGYTF. The chain recombines TRBV2 with TRBJ1-2; D possibly corresponds to TRBD1 (6 bases). This CDR3 is 16 amino acids long. Germline V gene lookup returns CDR1 SNHLY and CDR2 FYNNEI. Trimming stripped 8 bases from V and 3 bases from J, with 22 bases between.

The chain joins TRBV11-3 to TRBJ2-1; 10 bases align to TRBD2. From germline, CDR1 is SGHNT and CDR2 YENEEA. The CDR3 runs to 14 residues. V shed 1 base, J shed 6 bases, and the junction held 0 bases outside the gene matches. The CDR3 is CASSLGLAGNEQFF. As DNA, the CDR3 is TGTGCCAGCAGCTTAGGACTAGCGGGCAATGAGCAGTTCTTC. The full variable domain, its missing parts supplied by reference TRBV11-3 and TRBJ2-1, is EAGVVQSPRYKIIEKKQPVAFWCNPISGHNTLYWYLQNLGQGPELLIRYENEEAVDDSQLPKDRFSAERLKGVDSTLKIQPAELGDSAVYLCASSLGLAGNEQFFGPGTRLTVL.

V usage is TRBV2 and J usage is TRBJ2-2; weak D call: TRBD2 (7 bases). The CDR3 extends over 17 amino acids. Germline CDR1 and CDR2: SNHLY and FYNNEI. The V end lost 6 bases, the J end lost 5 bases, and 22 bases lay between the germline ends. DNA for the CDR3: TGTGCCAGCAGCGACCGGGGGGCTAGCGGCCTTACCGGGGAGCTGTTTTTT. Encoded protein: CASSDRGASGLTGELFF.

The CDR3 DNA reads as TGTGCCAGCAGCTCCCGGGTAGCGGGAGCCAAAAACATTCAGTACTTC. As protein: CASSSRVAGAKNIQYF. V gene TRBV7-8 combines with J gene TRBJ2-4, with 7 bases fitting TRBD2. Germline lookup yields CDR1 SGHVS and CDR2 FQNEAQ. There are 16 residues in the CDR3. Germline trimming cut 4 bases from V and 0 bases from J; bases unmatched to any gene: 6.

V is TRBV14 and J is TRBJ2-7, with TRBD1 matching 10 bases. This CDR3 comprises 15 residues. V gave up 5 bases and J gave up 2 bases; unmatched junction bases: 6. CDR1 is SGHDN and CDR2 is FVKESK in the germline V gene. This CDR3 reads CASSYRDRGTYEQYF. The CDR3 nucleotides are TGTGCCAGCAGCTACCGGGACAGGGGCACCTACGAGCAGTACTTC. The full variable domain, its missing parts supplied by reference TRBV14 and TRBJ2-7, is EAGVTQFPSHSVIEKGQTVTLRCDPISGHDNLYWYRRVMGKEIKFLLHFVKESKQDESGMPNNRFLAERTGGTYSTLKVQPAELEDSGVYFCASSYRDRGTYEQYFGPGTRLTVT.

The V gene is TRBV28, the J gene TRBJ1-1, with D unresolved. The V gene lost 5 bases and the J gene lost 0 bases, with 13 bases spanning the gap. In germline, CDR1 is MDHEN, CDR2 SYDVKM. The CDR3 is 15 residues long. CDR3 residues: CASSTWRALNTEAFF. The CDR3 coding sequence is TGTGCCAGCAGTACCTGGAGGGCCCTGAACACTGAAGCTTTCTTT.

The CDR3 DNA follows: TGTGCCAGCAGCCCCGCCGACTACCTCACAGATACGCAGTATTTT. It is translated as CASSPADYLTDTQYF. This chain uses TRBV7-6 with TRBJ2-3, with D possibly being TRBD2 (5 bases). The CDR3 sequence is 15 residues long. Germline assignment: CDR1 SGHVS and CDR2 FNYEAQ. Trimming removed 5 bases at V and 2 bases at J, with 14 bases between.

The chain combines TRBV5-6 with TRBJ2-1; perhaps TRBD1 as D (5 bases). There are 18 residues in the CDR3. CDR1 is SGHDT and CDR2 is YYEEEE in the germline V gene. The germline V and J ends were trimmed by 1 base and 8 bases, with 25 bases remaining between them. This chain's CDR3 is CASSLSFVGPSVRHEQFF. The CDR3 region has the DNA TGTGCCAGCAGCTTGTCGTTTGTGGGGCCCAGTGTTCGCCATGAGCAGTTCTTC.

The V and J genes are TRBV29-1 and TRBJ2-5, with D uncertain. The germline V and J ends were trimmed by 8 bases and 4 bases, with 8 bases remaining between them. CDR1 SQVTM and CDR2 ANQGSEA come from the germline V gene. The CDR3 runs 10 residues. In DNA form, the CDR3 reads TGCAGCATCTGGGGAGAGACCCAGTACTTC. This gives the protein CSIWGETQYF.

This chain uses TRBV7-9 with TRBJ2-5; D not resolved. V lost 6 bases and J 2 bases, leaving 10 bases between the germline ends. This CDR3 is built from 13 residues. Germline loops: CDR1 SEHNR, CDR2 FQNEAQ (reference sequence). In DNA form, the CDR3 reads TGTGCCAGCAGTTTGGCGCAGCAAGAGACCCAGTACTTC. This encodes CASSLAQQETQYF.

The gene calls are TRBV28 and TRBJ2-1; D is unclear. The CDR3 runs to 15 residues. The ends were cut back, 8 bases at V and 2 bases at J, with 16 bases in the middle. Germline values: CDR1 MDHEN, CDR2 SYDVKM. The CDR3 spells CASGTSWAAYNEQFF. The CDR3 DNA follows: TGTGCCAGCGGTACCTCGTGGGCGGCCTACAATGAGCAGTTCTTC.